This T cell receptor beta chain was recovered during a study of blood T cell repertoires in COVID-19. About the research overall: The study drew acute and convalescent COVID-19 samples from the United States, Italy and Spain. T cells, B-cell-depleted T cells, or PBMCs provided the cDNA or gDNA that served as material.

In the authors' workflow: Estimation of nucleated cell counts relied on the amplification of reference gene primers. The method was immunoSEQ multiplex PCR; TCRdb's version includes in-frame clones alone and lacks a portion of them. That table gives V, J and clone size, and the DNA gave D and trimming. The table has about 98,000 clones, 75% to 95% seen once; the top ten hold 4.2%. Germline V gene data show CDR1 as SNHLY and CDR2 as FYNNEI. The CDR3 runs to 17 residues. V shed 2 bases and J 12 bases; nucleotides not matched to a gene: 17. The V call is TRBV2, the J call TRBJ2-1, with 9 bases aligning to TRBD1. The sequence was collected from a young man with acute or convalescent COVID-19. Sequencing input: peripheral blood. CDR3: CASSERGTETGGLRQFF. In DNA, the CDR3 is TGTGCCAGCAGTGAAAGAGGCACCGAGACAGGGGGACTTCGGCAGTTCTTC.